The 20 T cell receptor beta chains presented below share a single source sample, sequenced in a study of Tregs in tolerant kidney transplant recipients. Assay used: immunoSEQ multiplex PCR; TCRdb lists only in-frame clones, some missing. This table has 98,000 or so clones, almost 90% appearing once. The starting material was CD4+ T cells from blood, obtained before the transplant. These receptors all come from a human donor who received a combined kidney and bone marrow transplant.

This clone was seen once. This chain uses TRBV21-1 with TRBJ1-2; the table calls TRBD1, which could not be checked here. TRBV21-1 is reported as a pseudogene. The CDR3 covers 17 residues. CDR3 in amino acids: CASSRTGTGSIDYGYTF. CDR3 coding DNA: TGTGCCAGCAGCAGGACCGGGACAGGGTCTATCGACTATGGCTACACCTTC.

V usage is TRBV7-9 and J usage is TRBJ2-1, with 10 nucleotides matching TRBD2. In germline, CDR1 is SEHNR, CDR2 FQNEAQ (reference sequence). The V segment lost 5 bases and the J segment 7 bases; nucleotides outside the gene matches: 14. The CDR3 has 17 residues. CDR3 protein: CASSPNLASGRRNEQFF. The CDR3 DNA reads as TGTGCCAGCAGCCCCAATTTGGCTAGCGGGAGAAGGAATGAGCAGTTCTTC.

The CDR3 nucleotides read TGTGCCAGCAGCTTACACGCAGGGGCAGATACGCAGTATTTT. Translating it yields CASSLHAGADTQYF. This rearrangement joins TRBV7-2 to TRBJ2-3; weak D call: TRBD1 (6 bases). The CDR3 covers 14 residues. With 2 bases removed from V and 4 bases from J, the gap between germline ends came to 10 bases. Germline CDR1 SGHTA, CDR2 FQGNSA.

J is TRBJ1-2 and V is TRBV2, with TRBD1 matching 10 bases. The V segment lost 4 bases and the J segment 13 bases; nucleotides outside the gene matches: 9. Germline V gene lookup returns CDR1 SNHLY and CDR2 FYNNEI. The CDR3 has 13 amino acids. The CDR3, as DNA: TGTGCCAGCAGTGCTGGGACAGGGGCGTTGGCCACCTTC. Translating it yields CASSAGTGALATF.

The chain uses TRBV4-3 and TRBJ1-2, with D possibly matching TRBD1 (6 bases). Germline V gives CDR1 LGHNA, CDR2 YSLEER. This CDR3 is built from 13 residues. Trimming pared 3 bases from V and 5 bases from J, leaving 10 bases between. The CDR3 spells CASSHQQGYGYTF. The CDR3 nucleotides read TGCGCCAGCAGCCATCAACAGGGATATGGCTACACCTTC.

This chain uses TRBV7-6 with TRBJ2-5, with 7 bases matching TRBD2. There are 17 residues in the CDR3. V trimming: 0 bases; J trimming: 2 bases; junction bases outside the gene matches: 9. Germline CDR1 SGHVS, CDR2 FNYEAQ. DNA for the CDR3: TGTGCCAGCAGCTTAGCTGCAGCGGGACCATTGCAAGAGACCCAGTACTTC. This sequence encodes CASSLAAAGPLQETQYF.

This chain links TRBV10-2 with TRBJ2-7, with 10 bases that match TRBD1. This CDR3 spans 15 amino acids. The V segment lost 1 base and the J segment 6 bases; nucleotides outside the gene matches: 6. Germline V CDR1 and CDR2: WSHSY, SAAADI. In DNA form, the CDR3 reads TGCGCCAGCAGTGAGTTCCGGGACAGGGGCCCCGAGCAGTACTTC. It codes for CASSEFRDRGPEQYF.

The chain combines TRBV28 with TRBJ2-7; 7 bases map to TRBD1. Germline V lookup: CDR1 MDHEN, CDR2 SYDVKM. Trimming at V came to 4 bases and at J to 0 bases, leaving 3 bases not matched to a gene. This CDR3 comprises 14 residues. The CDR3 DNA is TGTGCCAGCAGTTACCGGGACAGCTCCTACGAGCAGTACTTC. This gives the protein CASSYRDSSYEQYF.

This chain joins TRBV18 and TRBJ1-1; D gene unclear. CDR3 length: 14 residues. V dropped 3 bases and J dropped 4 bases, with 12 bases sitting between them. Germline V gene data show CDR1 as KGHSH and CDR2 as LQKENI. In DNA form, the CDR3 reads TGTGCCAGCTCACCTGGGCCGGGGATCACTGAAGCTTTCTTT. It encodes CASSPGPGITEAFF.

This chain connects TRBV6-6 to TRBJ1-2; the D is unclear. The germline gives CDR1 MNHNY, CDR2 SVGAGI (reference sequence). The CDR3 loop spans 14 amino acids. V shed 5 bases and J shed 2 bases, with 12 bases lying between them. CDR3 DNA: TGTGCCAGCAGTACATCATGGGCCAACTATGGCTACACCTTC. It yields the protein CASSTSWANYGYTF.

Written as DNA, the CDR3 is TGTGCTAGTGGTTCGGGAACGGAGATGAAGCAGTTCTTC. It encodes CASGSGTEMKQFF. V and J are TRBV12-5 and TRBJ2-1, with D perhaps matching TRBD2 (5 bases). The length of the CDR3 is 13 residues. CDR1 LGHNT and CDR2 FRNRAP come from the germline V gene. Trimming stripped 4 bases from V and 11 bases from J, with 15 bases between.

This chain connects TRBV5-1 to TRBJ1-4; 7 bases are shared with TRBD1. CDR3 length: 15 residues. Trimming removed 4 bases from V and 4 bases from J; junction bases left unmatched: 7. Germline loops: CDR1 SGHRS, CDR2 YFSETQ. This CDR3 reads CASSLGTAFNEKLFF. The CDR3 coding sequence is TGCGCCAGCAGCCTAGGGACAGCTTTTAATGAAAAACTGTTTTTT.

The chain couples TRBV19 to TRBJ2-1; D is possibly TRBD1 (7 bases). Trimming left V 5 bases short and J 8 bases short, with 16 bases between. Germline-derived CDR1 and CDR2 are LNHDA and SQIVND (reference sequence). This CDR3 region has 14 residues. CDR3 region: CASSPTGTEYEQFF. CDR3 nucleotide sequence: TGTGCCAGTAGTCCGACAGGGACTGAATATGAGCAGTTCTTC.

The rearrangement uses TRBV2 and TRBJ2-5; tentative D call: TRBD1 (6 bases). CDR3 size: 13 residues. Per germline, CDR1 SNHLY and CDR2 FYNNEI. Trimming cost V 5 bases and J 3 bases, with 10 bases left between them. CDR3 region: CASSPDSEETQYF. CDR3 bases: TGTGCCAGCAGTCCGGACAGTGAAGAGACCCAGTACTTC.

The V call is TRBV6-5, the J call TRBJ1-5, with unresolved D. CDR1 MNHEY and CDR2 SVGAGI come from the germline V gene. V lost 8 bases and J 1 base, leaving 12 bases between the germline ends. This CDR3 has 14 amino acids. This chain's CDR3 is CASAEHGSNQPQHF. For the CDR3, the DNA is TGTGCCAGCGCGGAACATGGAAGCAATCAGCCCCAGCATTTT.

CDR3 sequence (DNA): TGTGCAAGTCGCTTAGGGGGACAGGAGAAAGAGACCCAGTACTTC. It specifies CASRLGGQEKETQYF. The rearrangement joins TRBV12-2 to TRBJ2-5; the DNA was not used to check the table's D call, TRBD1. TRBV12-2 is tagged as a pseudogene. This CDR3 contains 15 residues.

The gene calls are TRBV6-5 and TRBJ2-1, with no clear D. The CDR3 runs to 13 residues. V dropped 5 bases and J dropped 10 bases, with 15 bases sitting between them. Germline V gene sequence: CDR1 MNHEY, CDR2 SVGAGI. The DNA of the CDR3 is TGTGCCAGCAGTAACCCCCAGACACACGAGCAGTTCTTC. It specifies CASSNPQTHEQFF.

J is TRBJ2-2 and V is TRBV5-4, with TRBD2 as a possible D gene (6 bases). Looked up from germline, CDR1 is SGHNT and CDR2 is YYREEE (reference sequence). The V end lost 4 bases, the J end lost 2 bases, and 9 bases lay between the germline ends. The CDR3 spans 14 residues. CDR3 bases: TGTGCCAGCAGCGAGGGACTTAACACCGGGGAGCTGTTTTTT. Translating it yields CASSEGLNTGELFF.

This chain joins TRBV5-1 and TRBJ2-1, with D unresolved. The CDR3 totals 13 residues. V lost 0 bases and J 3 bases, leaving 4 bases between the germline ends. Germline CDR1 is SGHRS and CDR2 is YFSETQ. In DNA form, the CDR3 reads TGCGCCAGCAGCTTGGCCGTCTACAATGAGCAGTTCTTC. It translates to CASSLAVYNEQFF.

V and J are TRBV5-8 and TRBJ2-3; TRBD1 matches at 7 bases. Germline V CDR1 and CDR2: SGHTS, YDEGEE. CDR3 length: 15 amino acids. The junction had 11 bases not matched to a gene; V was cut back by 9 bases and J by 1 base. This CDR3 is CAIPEGAWGTDTQYF. The CDR3, as DNA: TGTGCCATCCCCGAGGGGGCCTGGGGCACAGATACGCAGTATTTT.